The 3 T cell receptor beta chains given below trace back to one sample, sequenced in a study of blood T cells in healthy people across ages. A J-beta primer mix and a sample-barcoded 5' primer were used in a second PCR of about 6 to 12 cycles. In TCRdb, the 5' RACE reads were re-called with MiXCR into one record per CDR3 protein. The data show about 1 million distinct CDR3 sequences, 40% to 45% seen once. The sequenced material came from blood. The receptors here all came from a woman aged 55-69 years in good health.

This rearrangement joins TRBV28 to TRBJ1-5; the match to TRBD1 covers 8 bases. Germline CDR1 reads MDHEN; CDR2 reads SYDVKM. V gave up 6 bases and J gave up 7 bases; unmatched junction bases: 8. The CDR3 covers 14 residues. The CDR3 reads CASRWTGIRQPQHF. The CDR3 DNA is TGTGCCAGCAGGTGGACAGGGATTCGCCAGCCCCAGCATTTT. Using reference TRBV28 and TRBJ1-5 for the parts outside the CDR3, the full variable domain is DVKVTQSSRYLVKRTGEKVFLECVQDMDHENMFWYRQDPGLGLRLIYFSYDVKMKEKGDIPEGYSVSREKKERFSLILESASTNQTSMYLCASRWTGIRQPQHFGDGTRLSIL.

This clonotype was seen only a few times. The CDR3 here is CASSSSGMSTDTQYF. CDR3 DNA: TGTGCCAGCAGTTCTAGCGGGATGAGCACAGATACGCAGTATTTT. The chain carries TRBV6-2 or TRBV6-3 and TRBJ2-3, with TRBD2 matching over 9 bases. The CDR3 is 15 amino acids. V was clipped by 4 bases and J by 0 bases; unmatched bases: 2. CDR1 is MNHEY and CDR2 is SVGEGT in the germline V gene.

This clonotype was counted many times. The chain joins TRBV27 to TRBJ2-7, with D unclear. V was clipped by 5 bases and J by 1 base, with 6 bases between them. This CDR3 region has 12 residues. Germline CDR1 reads MNHEY; CDR2 reads SMNVEV (reference sequence). DNA of the CDR3: TGTGCCAGCAGTGGAGTTTCCTACGAGCAGTACTTC. Translating it yields CASSGVSYEQYF.